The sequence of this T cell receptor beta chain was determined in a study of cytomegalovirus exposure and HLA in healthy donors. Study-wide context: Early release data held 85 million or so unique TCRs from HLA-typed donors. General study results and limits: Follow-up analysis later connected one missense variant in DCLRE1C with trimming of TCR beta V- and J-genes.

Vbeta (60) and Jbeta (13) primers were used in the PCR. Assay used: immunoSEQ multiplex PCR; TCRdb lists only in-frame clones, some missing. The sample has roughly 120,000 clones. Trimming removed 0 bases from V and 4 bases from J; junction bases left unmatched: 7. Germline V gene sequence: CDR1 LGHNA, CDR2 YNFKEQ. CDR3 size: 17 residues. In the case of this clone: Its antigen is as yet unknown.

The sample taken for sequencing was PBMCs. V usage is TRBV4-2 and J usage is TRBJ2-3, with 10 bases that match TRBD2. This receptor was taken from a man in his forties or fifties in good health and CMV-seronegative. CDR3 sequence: CASSQDGRLAGADTQYF. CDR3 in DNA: TGTGCCAGCAGCCAAGACGGTCGGCTAGCGGGAGCAGATACGCAGTATTTT.